Below, one T cell receptor (beta chain) is given with its context. Antigen specificity is unknown. Other DNA sequences in this specimen translate into the identical CDR3. The V and J ends lost 2 bases and 4 bases respectively, with 8 bases between them. The germline V gene has CDR1 GTSNPN and CDR2 SVGIG (reference sequence). This CDR3 has 12 residues. The sample comes from a study of shared clonotypes between healthy human individuals. Study-level points and caveats: Sampling was confined to blood; repertoires within tissues likely differ.

Genomic DNA belonging to each subset was distributed in equal measure over several immunoSEQ plates. Input per replicate PCR of unsorted PBMC was about 270 ng DNA, corresponding to around 30,000 T cell genomes. Original processing methods: ImmunoSEQ only sent back junction sequences with no quality scores, so filtering was done differently. Repertoires were generated with immunoSEQ multiplex PCR, while TCRdb's copy carries only in-frame clones and drops some. D and trimming were read from the DNA, whereas the V and J calls and clone size are those reported in that table. Of hundreds of thousands of clones in the sample, 70% to 80% were seen once.

The sample consisted of PBMCs. This receptor was identified in a woman aged 35 to 49 in good health. Some clones in this sample may be carry-over from other donors' samples. The rearrangement joins TRBV30 to TRBJ1-1; no firm D call. The CDR3 sequence: CAWSLGGTEAFF. CDR3 nucleotides: TGTGCCTGGAGTCTTGGCGGCACTGAAGCTTTCTTT.